This T cell receptor beta chain was observed in a study of radiotherapy plus CTLA-4 blockade in lung cancer. Turning to the study itself: Patients showed objective responses in 15% to 20% of cases, and disease control was achieved by 31%.

On this clone itself: The antigen is undetermined.

Clones were read by immunoSEQ multiplex PCR, and TCRdb kept only the in-frame ones, dropping some. This table holds about 100,000 clones, 83% found once. Regarding the study as a whole: Radiotherapy was combined with ipilimumab, and tumor-derived TCR clones then expanded in blood. How blood T cell clones changed early, along with interferon-beta, reportedly forecast response best.

Specimen: peripheral blood, collected from a patient treated with radiotherapy plus ipilimumab. The TCR originated in a human donor with non-small cell lung cancer who had stable disease on radiotherapy plus ipilimumab.

DNA for the CDR3: TGTGCCAGCAGCTCCGCGGGCGGGAGGGTAGTCAGTGGGGAGCTGTTTTTT. Amino acids: CASSSAGGRVVSGELFF. The chain uses TRBV9 and TRBJ2-2, with TRBD2 identical over 9 bases. CDR3 size: 17 residues. The germline CDR1 and CDR2 sequences are SGDLS and YYNGEE. V gave up 4 bases and J gave up 8 bases; unmatched junction bases: 15.